The 20 T cell receptor beta chains presented below share a single source sample, sequenced in a study of early T cells in non-severe SARS-CoV-2 infection. Each CDR3 protein is one row after TCRdb ran MiXCR on the 5' RACE reads. The data show 60,000 to 65,000 distinct CDR3 sequences, with approximately 12% seen just once and roughly 4.6% held by the top ten. Sequencing was performed on whole blood. The origin of the receptors is an adult who was a healthcare worker with PCR-confirmed SARS-CoV-2 infection or an uninfected control (not recorded which).

The V and J genes are TRBV20-1 and TRBJ2-7; TRBD1 aligns across 7 bases. The CDR3 has 14 amino acids. Looked up from germline, CDR1 is DFQATT and CDR2 is SNEGSKA (reference sequence). J was trimmed by 3 bases and V by 6 bases; bases with no gene match: 11. CDR3 bases: TGCAGTGCCAGCTACCCCGGGACAGACTACGAGCAGTACTTC. It codes for CSASYPGTDYEQYF.

The rearrangement links TRBV3-1 to TRBJ1-1; D remains ambiguous. The CDR3 length is 12 residues. V dropped 3 bases and J dropped 9 bases, with 11 bases sitting between them. CDR1 and CDR2 (germline): LGHDT, YNNKEL (reference sequence). The CDR3 loop reads CASSQRFAQAFF. CDR3 nucleotide sequence: TGTGCCAGCAGCCAGCGTTTTGCCCAAGCTTTCTTT.

The chain links TRBV7-9 to TRBJ1-6; unclear D gene. Germline V gene sequence: CDR1 SEHNR, CDR2 FQNEAQ (reference sequence). Deletions cut 1 base from V and 10 bases from J, with 14 bases between. The CDR3 length is 15 residues. CDR3 nucleotides: TGTGCCAGCAGCTTAGATTCGGGATCTGGATCACCCCTCCACTTT. It yields the protein CASSLDSGSGSPLHF.

This clonotype was seen ten or more times. CDR3 sequence (DNA): TGCGCCAGCAGCCCGGGGACAGGGGGGAGTGAAGCTTTCTTT. Protein sequence: CASSPGTGGSEAFF. The gene calls are TRBV4-3 and TRBJ1-1; the match to TRBD1 covers 11 bases. Germline-derived CDR1 and CDR2 are LGHNA and YSLEER. V gave up 4 bases and J gave up 7 bases; unmatched junction bases: 5. The CDR3 covers 14 residues.

At least ten counts were recorded for this clonotype. V and J are TRBV7-9 and TRBJ1-1; 7 nucleotides line up with TRBD1. CDR3 size: 13 residues. Germline loops: CDR1 SEHNR, CDR2 FQNEAQ (reference sequence). The J segment lost 6 bases and the V segment lost 5 bases, leaving 6 bases of the junction unmatched. CDR3 DNA sequence: TGTGCCAGCAGCAGCCAGGGGGGGGCTGAAGCTTTCTTT. Translating gives CASSSQGGAEAFF.

V is TRBV5-1 and J is TRBJ1-2; D may be TRBD1 (6 bases). CDR1 SGHRS and CDR2 YFSETQ come from the germline V gene. This CDR3 region has 15 residues. V lost 5 bases, J lost 3 bases, and 17 bases lay in between. The CDR3 here is CASRPVPRQDYGYTF. The CDR3 DNA is TGCGCCAGCAGACCCGTTCCGAGACAGGACTATGGCTACACCTTC.

The table lists this clonotype with many counts. The chain combines TRBV19 with TRBJ2-1; TRBD2 matches 7 bases. The germline gives CDR1 LNHDA, CDR2 SQIVND (reference sequence). CDR3 length: 12 amino acids. J gave up 13 bases and V 4 bases, and 7 bases lay outside the gene matches. CDR3 DNA: TGTGCCAGTAGTAGCCGGGACTACCCTCAGTTCTTC. It codes for CASSSRDYPQFF.

This clonotype was seen many times. The V and J genes are TRBV10-1 and TRBJ1-2; D may be TRBD1 (5 bases). Trimming left V 7 bases short and J 3 bases short, with 12 bases between. The CDR3 contains 13 residues. Per germline, CDR1 WNHNN and CDR2 SYGVQD (reference sequence). CDR3 sequence reads: CASTPGTYYGYTF. CDR3 nucleotide sequence: TGCGCCAGCACCCCCGGGACTTACTATGGCTACACCTTC.

The chain combines TRBV5-1 with TRBJ2-6; no firm D call. Trimming took off 6 bases at V and 0 bases at J, with 4 bases between the two ends. The CDR3 contains 13 residues. CDR1 SGHRS and CDR2 YFSETQ come from the germline V gene. The CDR3 sequence is CASKVSGANVLTF. CDR3 bases: TGCGCCAGCAAAGTCTCTGGGGCCAACGTCCTGACTTTC.

The sample holds many counts of this clonotype. The chain is built from TRBV5-1 and TRBJ2-5; unclear D gene. Trimming left V 1 base short and J 2 bases short, with 9 bases between. CDR1 and CDR2 from the germline V gene are SGHRS and YFSETQ. The length of the CDR3 is 14 residues. CDR3 in DNA: TGCGCCAGCAGCTTGAGCATTGGACAAGAGACCCAGTACTTC. Translating it yields CASSLSIGQETQYF. Full variable domain (outside the CDR3, taken from reference TRBV5-1 and TRBJ2-5): KAGVTQTPRYLIKTRGQQVTLSCSPISGHRSVSWYQQTPGQGLQFLFEYFSETQRNKGNFPGRFSGRQFSNSRSEMNVSTLELGDSALYLCASSLSIGQETQYFGPGTRLLVL.

The chain recombines TRBV7-2 with TRBJ1-1; D unclear. Trimming left V 8 bases short and J 3 bases short, with 7 bases between. CDR1 is SGHTA and CDR2 is FQGNSA in the germline V gene. The CDR3 is 11 residues long. This CDR3 reads CASGEYTEAFF. The CDR3 bases are TGTGCCAGCGGGGAGTACACTGAAGCTTTCTTT.

This clonotype was seen many times. The chain links TRBV9 to TRBJ2-5; D might be TRBD1 or TRBD2, each matching 5 bases. CDR1 and CDR2 (germline): SGDLS, YYNGEE. This CDR3 has 15 residues. Trimming removed 0 bases at V and 2 bases at J, with 11 bases between. As DNA, the CDR3 is TGTGCCAGCAGCGTAGTGGGGACCCAACAAGAGACCCAGTACTTC. Its translation is CASSVVGTQQETQYF.

This clonotype was detected many times. CDR3 sequence: CASSERRTGQGELFF. The DNA of the CDR3 is TGTGCCAGCAGTGAGAGGAGGACGGGGCAAGGGGAGCTGTTTTTT. This chain joins TRBV6-1 and TRBJ2-2; the D gene could be TRBD1 or TRBD2 (5 bases each). The CDR3 extends over 15 amino acids. CDR1 is MNHNS and CDR2 is SASEGT in the germline V gene. V was trimmed by 3 bases and J by 8 bases, leaving 16 bases between them.

The chain joins TRBV20-1 to TRBJ2-7, with 7 bases fitting TRBD2. Looked up from germline, CDR1 is DFQATT and CDR2 is SNEGSKA (reference sequence). This CDR3 is 14 amino acids long. The trim removed 6 bases at V and 3 bases at J, leaving 11 bases unmatched. This chain's CDR3 is CSAKAPLAVYEQYF. In nucleotides, the CDR3 is TGCAGTGCGAAGGCCCCTCTAGCGGTCTACGAGCAGTACTTC.

This clonotype was counted only a few times. J is TRBJ1-6 and V is TRBV11-2; 7 nucleotides line up with TRBD1. This CDR3 spans 16 amino acids. Looked up from germline, CDR1 is SGHAT and CDR2 is FQNNGV. Unmatched junction bases numbered 12, after V lost 4 bases and J lost 9 bases. DNA for the CDR3: TGTGCCAGCAGCTCCCTTAAGAGACAGGGAGGTTCACCCCTCCACTTT. This encodes CASSSLKRQGGSPLHF.

The sample holds a few counts of this clonotype. This chain links TRBV7-9 with TRBJ2-7, with TRBD2 identical over 8 bases. Germline V CDR1 and CDR2: SEHNR, FQNEAQ (reference sequence). The CDR3 totals 15 residues. After removal of 5 bases from V and 7 bases from J, the junction contained 13 bases not matched to a gene. The CDR3, as DNA: TGTGCCAGCAGCCCCAACAGCGGGAGTGTGGGGGAGCAGTACTTC. Protein product: CASSPNSGSVGEQYF.

There are a few counts of this clonotype. The chain uses TRBV12-3 or TRBV12-4 and TRBJ1-2; no clear D. Deletions cut 7 bases from V and 2 bases from J, with 2 bases between. CDR3 length equals 10 residues. In DNA form, the CDR3 reads TGTGCCAGCAAGAACTATGGCTACACCTTC. The encoded protein is CASKNYGYTF.

This rearrangement joins TRBV28 to TRBJ1-4; D possibly corresponds to TRBD1 (6 bases). The CDR3 covers 14 residues. CDR1 is MDHEN and CDR2 is SYDVKM in the germline V gene. V was trimmed by 2 bases and J by 4 bases, leaving 8 bases between them. This chain's CDR3 is CASSLRTVNEKLFF. The CDR3 DNA reads TGTGCCAGCAGTTTACGGACAGTTAATGAAAAACTGTTTTTT.

This clonotype was observed a few times. Here the CDR3 DNA reads TGTGCCAGCAGCCCTACCCCTACTAGGCAGGTGGAGTTCTTC. Translated, it gives CASSPTPTRQVEFF. The chain has TRBV28 and TRBJ2-1; D perhaps matches TRBD2 (5 bases). The CDR3 runs 14 residues. V was shortened by 6 bases and J by 14 bases, with 23 bases between the two germline ends. The germline gives CDR1 MDHEN, CDR2 SYDVKM.

This clonotype was seen repeatedly, ten times or more. The chain uses TRBV19 and TRBJ1-2; D is undetermined. Germline V gene data show CDR1 as LNHDA and CDR2 as SQIVND (reference sequence). This CDR3 region has 13 residues. Trimming took off 7 bases at V and 3 bases at J, with 12 bases between the two ends. The CDR3: CASTLGIDYGYTF. The CDR3 DNA reads TGTGCCAGTACCCTAGGGATTGACTATGGCTACACCTTC.